This TCR beta chain was obtained from a study of T cells in Graves' hyperthyroidism and ophthalmopathy. Uncontrolled infections, other autoimmune diseases, pregnancy or lactation led to exclusion of patients. PBMCs were sourced from less than 13 ml fresh peripheral blood. What was amplified from RNA transcripts were TCR beta CDR3 regions. Using the HTBI primer set, a first-round RT-PCR was run on the TCR CDR3. TCRdb re-called the multiplex PCR reads through MiXCR, storing one row per CDR3 protein. Of 600,000 to 800,000 distinct CDR3 sequences listed, over 35% are singletons. Overall study results and limits: Blood shared most expanded thyroid clonotypes above 0.001.

On this clonotype: What it recognizes is unknown.

Deletions cut 3 bases from V and 4 bases from J, with 12 bases between. Germline assignment: CDR1 SQVTM and CDR2 ANQGSEA. CDR3 length: 13 residues. J is TRBJ2-5 and V is TRBV29-1; a weak D match, TRBD2 (5 bases). This receptor was taken from a middle-aged woman with Graves' hyperthyroidism. Input material: blood. CDR3 residues: CSVDDGVLETQYF. The DNA for the CDR3 is TGCAGCGTTGACGACGGGGTTTTAGAGACCCAGTACTTC.